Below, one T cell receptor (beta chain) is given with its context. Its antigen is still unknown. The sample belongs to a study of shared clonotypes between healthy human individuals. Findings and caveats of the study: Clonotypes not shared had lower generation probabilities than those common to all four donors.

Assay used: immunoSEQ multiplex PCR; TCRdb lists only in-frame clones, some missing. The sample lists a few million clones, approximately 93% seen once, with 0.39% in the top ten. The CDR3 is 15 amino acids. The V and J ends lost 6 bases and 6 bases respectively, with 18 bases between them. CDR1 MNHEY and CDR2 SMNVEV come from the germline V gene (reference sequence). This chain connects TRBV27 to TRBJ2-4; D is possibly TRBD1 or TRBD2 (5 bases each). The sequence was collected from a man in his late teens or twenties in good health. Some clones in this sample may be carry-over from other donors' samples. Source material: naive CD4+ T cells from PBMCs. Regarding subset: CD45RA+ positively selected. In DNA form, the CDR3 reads TGTGCCAGCAGACCCGGAGGCAGGGACGGAAACATTCAGTACTTC. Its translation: CASRPGGRDGNIQYF.